This TCR beta chain originates from a study of blood T cell repertoires in COVID-19. Study context: The analysed material was cDNA or gDNA that came from T cells, B-cell-depleted T cells, or PBMCs.

The data were produced by immunoSEQ multiplex PCR, yet TCRdb's version contains in-frame clones alone and is incomplete. The sample includes about 290,000 clones, about 89% of them seen just once. This CDR3 is 16 amino acids long. V was trimmed by 4 bases and J by 3 bases, leaving 18 bases between them. From germline, CDR1 is SGHRS and CDR2 YFSETQ. Clinical histories supplied by participants themselves formed the basis of cohort assignment. Before being deemed recovered, Cohort 3 donors had two negative PCRs, clearance, or symptom resolution. The chain combines TRBV5-1 with TRBJ2-3, with D possibly matching TRBD2 (5 bases). The source is a woman between 40 and 55 years old who had recovered from COVID-19. The material sequenced was PBMCs or T cells enriched from blood (not recorded which). DNA of the CDR3: TGCGCCAGCAGCCGACTCGGTAATAGCGATACAGATACGCAGTATTTT. It is translated as CASSRLGNSDTDTQYF.